What follows is one T cell receptor beta chain and its context. What it binds is not known. This sample stems from a study of regulatory T cells in long-lasting Graves disease. The sample's time point: newly diagnosed GD, antithyroid drugs for less than 3 months. PBMC-extracted RNA yielded the TCR library. Each of the patients was recruited from an endocrinology department situated in Xi'an, China. Building of the TCR beta libraries involved iRepertoire HTBI primers and Arm-PCR of CDR3 regions. TCRdb recomputed calls from the multiplex PCR reads with MiXCR, one row per CDR3 protein. In the table there are about 540,000 distinct CDR3 sequences, roughly 13% of which are singletons. Study conclusions and caveats: Compared with new cases, persistent Graves' patients showed reduced TCR diversity. Repertoires from persistent disease leaned toward TRBV28, TRBJ1-2 and TRBJ2-5.

This CDR3 is built from 14 residues. Trimming removed 0 bases at V and 7 bases at J, with 9 bases between. Germline CDR1 reads LGHNA; CDR2 reads YNFKEQ. These data are also associated with another study on T cells in Graves' hyperthyroidism and ophthalmopathy. That work states: Graves' hyperthyroidism was deemed stable absent ophthalmopathy progression within 18 months.

The specimen was peripheral blood mononuclear cells (PBMCs), collected at new diagnosis, from a patient treated with antithyroid drugs. V and J are TRBV4-2 and TRBJ2-2; D ambiguous. This clonotype originated in a man aged 25 to 40 with Graves disease. The CDR3, as DNA: TGTGCCAGCAGCCAAGATTCCACTGTCGGGGAGCTGTTTTTT. Translation gives CASSQDSTVGELFF.